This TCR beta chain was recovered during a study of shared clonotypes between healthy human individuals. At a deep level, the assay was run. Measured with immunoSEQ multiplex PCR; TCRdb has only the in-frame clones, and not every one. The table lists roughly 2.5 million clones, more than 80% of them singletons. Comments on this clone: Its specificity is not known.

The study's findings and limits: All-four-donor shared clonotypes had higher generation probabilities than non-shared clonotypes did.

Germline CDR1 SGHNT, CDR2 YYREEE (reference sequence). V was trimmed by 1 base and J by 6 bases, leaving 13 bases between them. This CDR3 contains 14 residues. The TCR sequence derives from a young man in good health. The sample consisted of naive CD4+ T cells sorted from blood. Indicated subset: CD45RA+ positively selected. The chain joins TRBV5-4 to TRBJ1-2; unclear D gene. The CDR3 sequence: CASSLFSFKDGYTF. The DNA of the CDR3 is TGTGCCAGCAGCTTGTTTTCCTTCAAAGATGGCTACACCTTC.